The 20 T cell receptor beta chains below come from one sample, sequenced in a study of blood T cell repertoires in COVID-19. Libraries were prepared by immunoSEQ multiplex PCR; TCRdb keeps only in-frame clonotypes and omits some of them. The profile covers a few hundred thousand clones, with over 80% appearing a single time and 3.7% taken by the ten largest. The sequenced sample consisted of peripheral blood. Receptors originate from a woman between 40 and 50 years old with acute or convalescent COVID-19.

The genes are TRBV27 and TRBJ2-6; 10 nucleotides align to TRBD2. Germline V gene sequence: CDR1 MNHEY, CDR2 SMNVEV (reference sequence). This CDR3 spans 15 amino acids. Trimming cost V 6 bases and J 2 bases; bases outside gene matches: 1. The CDR3 sequence is CASRSGGAGANVLTF. The CDR3 DNA is TGTGCCAGCAGGAGCGGGGGGGCTGGGGCCAACGTCCTGACTTTC.

This clone was seen only once. V is TRBV4-1 and J is TRBJ2-3; 9 bases are shared with TRBD2. The V segment lost 3 bases and the J segment 6 bases; nucleotides outside the gene matches: 10. Germline V lookup: CDR1 MGHRA, CDR2 YSYEKL. CDR3 size: 16 residues. CDR3 amino acids: CASSQTSSGVMDTQYF. CDR3 bases: TGCGCCAGCAGCCAGACATCTAGCGGGGTTATGGATACGCAGTATTTT.

The chain links TRBV10-3 to TRBJ1-5; 7 nucleotides match TRBD1. V shed 6 bases and J 0 bases; nucleotides not matched to a gene: 8. The length of the CDR3 is 16 residues. CDR1 ENHRY and CDR2 SYGVKD come from the germline V gene. The chain's CDR3 is CAISPGQSYSNQPQHF. The CDR3, as DNA: TGTGCCATCAGCCCGGGACAGTCTTATAGCAATCAGCCCCAGCATTTT.

J is TRBJ1-4 and V is TRBV5-1; the D is unclear. The CDR3 runs to 15 residues. V was clipped by 0 bases and J by 8 bases, with 14 bases between them. Germline assignment: CDR1 SGHRS and CDR2 YFSETQ. The CDR3 DNA sequence: TGCGCCAGCAGCTTGGGGGGTGAGGGAGCGGAAAAACTGTTTTTT. Translating it yields CASSLGGEGAEKLFF.

The gene calls are TRBV6-1 and TRBJ2-3; 10 bases fit TRBD2. CDR1 is MNHNS and CDR2 is SASEGT in the germline V gene. The J segment lost 0 bases and the V segment lost 2 bases, leaving 8 bases of the junction unmatched. The CDR3 is 18 residues long. The CDR3 region is CASSELERGGTSTDTQYF. The CDR3 region has the DNA TGTGCCAGCAGTGAACTCGAGCGGGGGGGCACTAGCACAGATACGCAGTATTTT.

The rearrangement links TRBV4-2 to TRBJ1-2; D is possibly TRBD1 (6 bases). CDR1 and CDR2 from the germline V gene are LGHNA and YNFKEQ. V was cut by 4 bases and J by 4 bases, with 16 bases left in between. The CDR3 is made up of 15 amino acids. Here the CDR3 DNA reads TGTGCCAGCAGCCTCGCGGGGGGGACATCCTATGGCTACACCTTC. Translated: CASSLAGGTSYGYTF.

This clone was seen a single time. V and J are TRBV19 and TRBJ1-5, with 8 bases aligning to TRBD1. With V trimmed by 4 bases and J by 2 bases, 7 bases remained unmatched. This CDR3 region has 16 residues. Germline V CDR1 and CDR2: LNHDA, SQIVND (reference sequence). CDR3 loop: CASSTDREGGNQPQHF. The CDR3 nucleotides read TGTGCCAGTAGTACGGACAGGGAGGGCGGCAATCAGCCCCAGCATTTT.

In its sample, this clone was seen once. V gene TRBV5-6 combines with J gene TRBJ2-2; tentatively, D is TRBD2 (5 bases). Germline V gene sequence: CDR1 SGHDT, CDR2 YYEEEE. Trimming cost V 0 bases and J 6 bases, with 12 bases left between them. This CDR3 has 15 residues. The chain's CDR3 is CASSLGAGNAGELFF. The DNA of the CDR3 is TGTGCCAGCAGCTTGGGGGCGGGTAACGCCGGGGAGCTGTTTTTT.

The chain links TRBV5-1 to TRBJ2-1, with TRBD1 identical over 8 bases. V shed 8 bases, J shed 4 bases, and the junction held 17 bases outside the gene matches. In germline, CDR1 is SGHRS, CDR2 YFSETQ. The CDR3 length is 17 residues. The CDR3 sequence: CASTTLPGTGAYNEQFF. The CDR3 DNA reads as TGCGCCAGTACGACCCTCCCCGGGACAGGAGCTTACAATGAGCAGTTCTTC.

V and J are TRBV3-1 (or the pseudogene TRBV3-2) and TRBJ2-5; 9 bases are a match to TRBD2. The CDR3 is 16 amino acids. V shed 1 base and J 5 bases; nucleotides not matched to a gene: 8. Germline V CDR1 and CDR2: LGHDT, YNNKEL (reference sequence). This CDR3 is CASSQAAGGLRETQYF. The CDR3 nucleotides are TGTGCCAGCAGCCAAGCGGCGGGGGGGCTACGGGAGACCCAGTACTTC.

CDR3 residues: CASSWSGELHGELFF. The CDR3 DNA reads as TGCGCCAGCAGCTGGAGCGGGGAGTTGCACGGGGAGCTGTTTTTT. The V and J genes are TRBV5-1 and TRBJ2-2, with 7 bases fitting TRBD2. After removal of 3 bases from V and 7 bases from J, the junction contained 9 bases not matched to a gene. The length of the CDR3 is 15 residues. Germline CDR1 SGHRS, CDR2 YFSETQ.

The J gene is TRBJ2-5, the V gene TRBV5-5; 10 bases line up with TRBD2. J was trimmed by 2 bases and V by 4 bases; bases with no gene match: 11. CDR1 and CDR2 (germline): SGHKS, YYEKEE (reference sequence). This CDR3 spans 17 amino acids. CDR3 sequence reads: CASSPWGSGGAQETQYF. The CDR3 DNA reads TGTGCCAGCAGCCCCTGGGGAAGCGGGGGGGCTCAAGAGACCCAGTACTTC.

A single count supports this clone. This sequence joins TRBV6-5 and TRBJ1-2; tentatively, D is TRBD1 (6 bases). The CDR3 contains 14 residues. Germline V lookup: CDR1 MNHEY, CDR2 SVGAGI. V was cut by 8 bases and J by 5 bases, with 18 bases left in between. The CDR3 DNA reads TGTGCCAGCCAGTTCCAGGGGACGGGGTATGGCTACACCTTC. Protein sequence: CASQFQGTGYGYTF.

V is TRBV4-1 and J is TRBJ1-5; D not certain. The V end lost 4 bases, the J end lost 2 bases, and 15 bases lay between the germline ends. This CDR3 is built from 16 residues. Germline CDR1 and CDR2: MGHRA and YSYEKL. CDR3 coding DNA: TGCGCCAGCAGCCCCCGATACCCTTCGGGCAATCAGCCCCAGCATTTT. Translation: CASSPRYPSGNQPQHF.

The chain joins TRBV2 to TRBJ1-2; possible D gene TRBD1, 6 bases. Germline lookup yields CDR1 SNHLY and CDR2 FYNNEI. This CDR3 contains 14 residues. V lost 2 bases, J lost 4 bases, and 11 bases lay in between. CDR3 region: CASSETRGPYGYTF. The CDR3 coding sequence is TGTGCCAGCAGTGAAACCAGGGGCCCCTATGGCTACACCTTC. Complete variable domain (other parts from reference TRBV2 and TRBJ1-2): EPEVTQTPSHQVTQMGQEVILRCVPISNHLYFYWYRQILGQKVEFLVSFYNNEISEKSEIFDDQFSVERPDGSNFTLKIRSTKLEDSAMYFCASSETRGPYGYTFGSGTRLTVV.

The CDR3 DNA reads TGTGCCAGCAGCCATGTGGACAGGGGAGGAAATGAGCAGTTCTTC. Its protein product is CASSHVDRGGNEQFF. The V and J genes are TRBV14 and TRBJ2-1; 9 bases fit TRBD1. The CDR3 spans 15 residues. Germline V gene sequence: CDR1 SGHDN, CDR2 FVKESK. J gave up 7 bases and V 3 bases, and 7 bases lay outside the gene matches.

This clone was seen only once. This rearrangement joins TRBV9 to TRBJ2-5; 9 bases are a match to TRBD1. The germline gives CDR1 SGDLS, CDR2 YYNGEE. With 4 bases clipped from V and 1 base from J, the junction kept 5 bases outside the gene matches. The CDR3 is 15 amino acids. The CDR3 DNA sequence: TGTGCCAGCAGCACACAGGGGGCCTTCCAAGAGACCCAGTACTTC. It translates to CASSTQGAFQETQYF.

This chain connects TRBV7-2 to TRBJ2-1; weak D call: TRBD2 (7 bases). Germline CDR1 and CDR2: SGHTA and FQGNSA. V gave up 4 bases and J gave up 4 bases, with 14 bases separating them. CDR3 length equals 15 residues. CDR3 protein: CASSSSRGGYNEQFF. The CDR3 DNA reads TGTGCCAGCAGCTCAAGTAGGGGGGGGTACAATGAGCAGTTCTTC.

V and J are TRBV5-1 and TRBJ1-1; D gene unclear. Trimming removed 4 bases from V and 3 bases from J, with 10 bases in between. The CDR3 spans 13 residues. Per germline, CDR1 SGHRS and CDR2 YFSETQ. CDR3 residues: CASSHGVDTEAFF. The CDR3 nucleotides read TGCGCCAGCAGCCACGGGGTGGACACTGAAGCTTTCTTT.

The V call is TRBV10-3, the J call TRBJ1-2; TRBD1 agrees at 12 bases. The CDR3 has 15 amino acids. In germline, CDR1 is ENHRY, CDR2 SYGVKD. Germline trimming cut 2 bases from V and 4 bases from J; bases unmatched to any gene: 2. This chain's CDR3 is CAISEPGQGAYGYTF. For the CDR3, the DNA is TGTGCCATCAGTGAGCCGGGACAGGGGGCCTATGGCTACACCTTC.